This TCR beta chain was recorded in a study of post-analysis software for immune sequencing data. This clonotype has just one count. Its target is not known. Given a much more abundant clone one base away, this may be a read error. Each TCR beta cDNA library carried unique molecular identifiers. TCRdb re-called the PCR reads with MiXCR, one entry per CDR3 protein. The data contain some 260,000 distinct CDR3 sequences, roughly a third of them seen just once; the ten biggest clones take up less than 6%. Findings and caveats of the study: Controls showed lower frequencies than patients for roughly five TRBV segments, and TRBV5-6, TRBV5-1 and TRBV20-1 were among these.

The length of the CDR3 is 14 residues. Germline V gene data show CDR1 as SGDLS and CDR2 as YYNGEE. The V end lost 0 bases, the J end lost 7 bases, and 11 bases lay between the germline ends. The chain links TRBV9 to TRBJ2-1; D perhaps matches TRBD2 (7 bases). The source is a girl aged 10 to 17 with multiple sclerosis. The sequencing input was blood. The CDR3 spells CASSVGGGWNEQFF. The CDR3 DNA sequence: TGTGCCAGCAGCGTAGGCGGGGGCTGGAATGAGCAGTTCTTC.